This T cell receptor beta chain was profiled in a study of T-cell memory formation after mild COVID-19. Study conclusions and caveats: Balance between CD4 and CD8 was seen in clones contracting day 15 to 85, and a CD4+ lean was seen in later expanders.

Losses at the gene ends were 2 bases for V and 3 bases for J; bases not matched to a gene: 9. Germline-derived CDR1 and CDR2 are MNHEY and SMNVEV (reference sequence). The CDR3 loop spans 17 amino acids. TCRalpha and TCRbeta libraries used 5'RACE with constant-segment primers and UMIs. TCRdb called the 5' RACE reads again in MiXCR, with one record for every CDR3 protein. The table lists about 410,000 distinct CDR3 sequences, about a sixth of them singletons. Comment on this clonotype: The target antigen is unknown.

The chain is built from TRBV27 and TRBJ2-3, with 9 bases lining up with TRBD2. The sample consisted of PBMCs or a T cell subset sorted from them (not recorded which). This receptor was obtained from a man aged 18 to 30 who had mild COVID-19 (a few samples of this study predate the infection). Cell type and time point are not known. The DNA for the CDR3 is TGTGCCAGCAGTTTACCAGCGGGGGGCAGGGGTACAGATACGCAGTATTTT. As protein: CASSLPAGGRGTDTQYF.